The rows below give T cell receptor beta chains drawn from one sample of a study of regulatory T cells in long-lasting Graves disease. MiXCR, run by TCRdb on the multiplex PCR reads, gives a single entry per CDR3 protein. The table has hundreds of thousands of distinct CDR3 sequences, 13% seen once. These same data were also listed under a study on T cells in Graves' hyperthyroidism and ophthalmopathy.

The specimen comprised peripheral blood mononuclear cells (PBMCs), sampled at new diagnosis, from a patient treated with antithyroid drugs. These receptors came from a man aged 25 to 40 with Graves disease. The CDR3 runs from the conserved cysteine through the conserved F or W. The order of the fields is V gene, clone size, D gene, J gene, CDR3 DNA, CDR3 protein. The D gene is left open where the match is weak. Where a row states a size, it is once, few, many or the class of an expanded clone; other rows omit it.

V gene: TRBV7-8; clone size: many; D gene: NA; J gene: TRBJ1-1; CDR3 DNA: TGTGCCAGCAGCCCGGCTACACGGAACACTGAAGCTTTCTTT; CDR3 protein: CASSPATRNTEAFF
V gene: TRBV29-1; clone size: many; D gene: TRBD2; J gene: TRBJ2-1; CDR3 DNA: TGCAGCGTCGCACTAGCGGGCCCCTACAATGAGCAGTTCTTC; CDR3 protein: CSVALAGPYNEQFF
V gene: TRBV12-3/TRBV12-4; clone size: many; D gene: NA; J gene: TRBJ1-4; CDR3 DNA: TGTGCCAGCAGTTTAGGGCCTGGTGGTGAAAAACTGTTTTTT; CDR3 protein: CASSLGPGGEKLFF
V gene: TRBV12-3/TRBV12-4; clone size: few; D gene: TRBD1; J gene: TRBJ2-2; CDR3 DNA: TGTGCCAGCAGTCCACAGGGGGCGACTACCGGGGAGCTGTTTTTT; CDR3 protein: CASSPQGATTGELFF
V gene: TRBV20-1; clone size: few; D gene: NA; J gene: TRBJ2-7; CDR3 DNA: TGCAGTGCTAGACCTGGCGGTCCTTTTGCCTACGAGCAGTACTTC; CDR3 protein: CSARPGGPFAYEQYF
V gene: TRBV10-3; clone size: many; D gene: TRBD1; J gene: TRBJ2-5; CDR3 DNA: TGTGTCATCTCCGACCGGGACAGGGGGCGGGAGACCCAGTACTTC; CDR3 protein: CVISDRDRGRETQYF
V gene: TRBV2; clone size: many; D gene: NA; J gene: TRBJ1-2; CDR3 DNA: TGTGCCAGCACTGAGAACAGGGTCTTAGGTGGCTACACCTTC; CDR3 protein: CASTENRVLGGYTF
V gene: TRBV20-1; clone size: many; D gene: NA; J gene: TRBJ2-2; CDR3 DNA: TGCAGTGCTAGAGATGGACCCAACACCGGGGAGCTGTTTTTT; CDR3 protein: CSARDGPNTGELFF
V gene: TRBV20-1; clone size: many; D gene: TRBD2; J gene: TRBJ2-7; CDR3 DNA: TGCAGTGCCCCCGGAGCGGGAGGTCGGTACGAGCAGTACTTC; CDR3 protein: CSAPGAGGRYEQYF
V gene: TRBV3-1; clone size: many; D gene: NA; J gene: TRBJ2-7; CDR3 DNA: TGTGCCAGCAGCTTCGACCTTCGGGGGGAGCAGTACTTC; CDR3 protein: CASSFDLRGEQYF
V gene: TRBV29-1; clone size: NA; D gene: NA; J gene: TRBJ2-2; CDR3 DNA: TGCAGCGTTGGGAGGCGGGACACCGGGGAGCTGTTTTTT; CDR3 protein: CSVGRRDTGELFF
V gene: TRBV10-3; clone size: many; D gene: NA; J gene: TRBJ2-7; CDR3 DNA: TGTGCCATCAGGGGGCCTTCCTACGAGCAGTACTTC; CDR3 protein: CAIRGPSYEQYF
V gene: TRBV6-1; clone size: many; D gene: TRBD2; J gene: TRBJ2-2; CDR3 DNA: TGTGCCAGCAGTGTGGCGGGAGCGATCACCGGGGAGCTGTTTTTT; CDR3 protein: CASSVAGAITGELFF
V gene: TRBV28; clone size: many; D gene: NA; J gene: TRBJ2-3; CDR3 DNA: TGTGCCAGCAGTTTTGTCCAAACGCAGTATTTT; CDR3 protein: CASSFVQTQYF
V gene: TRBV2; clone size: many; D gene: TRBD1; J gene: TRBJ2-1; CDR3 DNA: TGTGCCAGCCCGAGGAGGGCGGGACAGGGGAACAATGAGCAGTTCTTC; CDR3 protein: CASPRRAGQGNNEQFF
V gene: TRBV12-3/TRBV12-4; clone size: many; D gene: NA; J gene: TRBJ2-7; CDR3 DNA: TGTGCCAGCAGTTTTGGGCGTGGGGGCCTTAGCGAGCAGTACTTC; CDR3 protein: CASSFGRGGLSEQYF
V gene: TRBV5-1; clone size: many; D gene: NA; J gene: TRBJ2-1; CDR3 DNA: TGCGCCAGCAGCTTGGCCGGGACTCCCCCCAACAATGAGCAGTTCTTC; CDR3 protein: CASSLAGTPPNNEQFF
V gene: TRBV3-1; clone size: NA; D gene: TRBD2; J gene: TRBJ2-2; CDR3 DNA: TGTGCCAGCAGCCAAGTGGGAGGGAGCGGCACCGGGGAGCTGTTTTTT; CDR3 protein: CASSQVGGSGTGELFF
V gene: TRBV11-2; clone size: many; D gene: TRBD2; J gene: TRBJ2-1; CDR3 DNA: TGTGCCAGCAGCTCAAAGCGGGAGACCTACAATGAGCAGTTCTTC; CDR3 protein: CASSSKRETYNEQFF
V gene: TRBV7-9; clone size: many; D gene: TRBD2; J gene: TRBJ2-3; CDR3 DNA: TGTGCCAGCAGCTTACAGACTAGCGAGACAGATACGCAGTATTTT; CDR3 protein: CASSLQTSETDTQYF
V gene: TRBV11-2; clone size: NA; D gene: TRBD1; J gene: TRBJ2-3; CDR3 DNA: TGTGCCAGCGGCTTAGAGGGGACAGCCAAAAGGGCAGATACGCAGTATTTT; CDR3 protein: CASGLEGTAKRADTQYF
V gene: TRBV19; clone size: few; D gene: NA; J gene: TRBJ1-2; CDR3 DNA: TGTGCCAGTAGTATAGACTCCGGACGTAACTATGGCTACACCTTC; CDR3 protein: CASSIDSGRNYGYTF
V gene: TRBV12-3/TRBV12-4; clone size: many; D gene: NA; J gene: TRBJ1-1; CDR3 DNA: TGTGCCAGCAGTTTCCCGGGGTCCACTGAAGCTTTCTTT; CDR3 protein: CASSFPGSTEAFF
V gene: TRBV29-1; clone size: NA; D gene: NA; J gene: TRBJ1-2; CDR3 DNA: TGCAGCGCCGTCCTGGGAGCTAACTATGGCTACACCTTC; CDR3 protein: CSAVLGANYGYTF
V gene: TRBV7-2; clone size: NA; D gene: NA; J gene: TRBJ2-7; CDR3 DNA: TGTGCCAGCAGCTTAAGGTTGTGGGAGCAGTACTTC; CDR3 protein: CASSLRLWEQYF
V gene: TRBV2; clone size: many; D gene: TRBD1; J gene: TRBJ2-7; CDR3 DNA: TGTGCCAGCAGCGGACAGGGGGCTGGCGAGCAGTACTTC; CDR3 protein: CASSGQGAGEQYF